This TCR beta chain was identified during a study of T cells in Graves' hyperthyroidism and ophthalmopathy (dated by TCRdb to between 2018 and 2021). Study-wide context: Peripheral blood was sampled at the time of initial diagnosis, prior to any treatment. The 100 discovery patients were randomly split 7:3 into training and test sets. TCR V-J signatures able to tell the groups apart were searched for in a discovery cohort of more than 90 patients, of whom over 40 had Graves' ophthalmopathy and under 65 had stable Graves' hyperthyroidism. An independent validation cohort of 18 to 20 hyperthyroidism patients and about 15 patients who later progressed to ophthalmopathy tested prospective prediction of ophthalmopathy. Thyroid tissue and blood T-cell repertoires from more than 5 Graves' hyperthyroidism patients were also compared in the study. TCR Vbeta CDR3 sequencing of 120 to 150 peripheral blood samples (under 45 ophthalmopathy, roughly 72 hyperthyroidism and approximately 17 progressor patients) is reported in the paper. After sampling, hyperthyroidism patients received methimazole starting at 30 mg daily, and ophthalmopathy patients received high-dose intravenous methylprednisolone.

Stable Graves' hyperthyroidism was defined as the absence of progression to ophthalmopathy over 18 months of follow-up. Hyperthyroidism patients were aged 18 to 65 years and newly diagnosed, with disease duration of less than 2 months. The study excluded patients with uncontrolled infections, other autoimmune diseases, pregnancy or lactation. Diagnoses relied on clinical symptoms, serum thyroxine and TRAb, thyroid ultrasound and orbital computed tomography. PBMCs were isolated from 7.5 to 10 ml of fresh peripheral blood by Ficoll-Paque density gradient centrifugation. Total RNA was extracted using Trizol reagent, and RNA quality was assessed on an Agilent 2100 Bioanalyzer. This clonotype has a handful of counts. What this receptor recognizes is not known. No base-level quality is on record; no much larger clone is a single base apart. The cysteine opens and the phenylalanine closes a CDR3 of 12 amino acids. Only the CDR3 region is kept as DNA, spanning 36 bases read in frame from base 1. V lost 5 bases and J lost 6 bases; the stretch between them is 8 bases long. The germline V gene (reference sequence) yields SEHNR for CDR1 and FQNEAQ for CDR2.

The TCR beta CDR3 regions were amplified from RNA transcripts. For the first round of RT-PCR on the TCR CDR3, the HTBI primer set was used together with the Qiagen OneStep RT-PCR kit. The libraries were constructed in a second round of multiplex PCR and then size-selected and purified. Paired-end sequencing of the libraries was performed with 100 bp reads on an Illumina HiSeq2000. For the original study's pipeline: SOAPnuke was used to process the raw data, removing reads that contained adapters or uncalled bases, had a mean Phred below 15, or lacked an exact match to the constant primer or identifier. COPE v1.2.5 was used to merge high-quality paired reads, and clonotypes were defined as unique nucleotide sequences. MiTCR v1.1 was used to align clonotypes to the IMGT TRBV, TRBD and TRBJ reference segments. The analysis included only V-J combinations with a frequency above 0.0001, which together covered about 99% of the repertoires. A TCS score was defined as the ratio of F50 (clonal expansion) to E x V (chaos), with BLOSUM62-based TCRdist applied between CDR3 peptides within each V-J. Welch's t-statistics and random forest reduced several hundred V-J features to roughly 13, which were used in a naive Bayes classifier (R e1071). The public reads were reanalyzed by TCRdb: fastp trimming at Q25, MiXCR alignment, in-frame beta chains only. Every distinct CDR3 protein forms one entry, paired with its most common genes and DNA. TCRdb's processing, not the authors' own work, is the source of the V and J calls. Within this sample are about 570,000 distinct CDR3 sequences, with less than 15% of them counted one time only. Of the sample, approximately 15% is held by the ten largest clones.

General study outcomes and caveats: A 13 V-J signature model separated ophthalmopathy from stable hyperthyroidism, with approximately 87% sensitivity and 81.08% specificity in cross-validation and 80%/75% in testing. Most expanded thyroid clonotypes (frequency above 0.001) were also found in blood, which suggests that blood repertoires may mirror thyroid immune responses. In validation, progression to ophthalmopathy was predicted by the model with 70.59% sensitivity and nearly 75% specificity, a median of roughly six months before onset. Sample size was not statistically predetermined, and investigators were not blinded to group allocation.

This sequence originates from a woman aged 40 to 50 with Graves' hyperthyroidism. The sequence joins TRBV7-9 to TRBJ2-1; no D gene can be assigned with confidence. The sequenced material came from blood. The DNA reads TGTGCCAGCAGCCCCGCCACCAATGAGCAGTTCTTC. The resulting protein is CASSPATNEQFF.